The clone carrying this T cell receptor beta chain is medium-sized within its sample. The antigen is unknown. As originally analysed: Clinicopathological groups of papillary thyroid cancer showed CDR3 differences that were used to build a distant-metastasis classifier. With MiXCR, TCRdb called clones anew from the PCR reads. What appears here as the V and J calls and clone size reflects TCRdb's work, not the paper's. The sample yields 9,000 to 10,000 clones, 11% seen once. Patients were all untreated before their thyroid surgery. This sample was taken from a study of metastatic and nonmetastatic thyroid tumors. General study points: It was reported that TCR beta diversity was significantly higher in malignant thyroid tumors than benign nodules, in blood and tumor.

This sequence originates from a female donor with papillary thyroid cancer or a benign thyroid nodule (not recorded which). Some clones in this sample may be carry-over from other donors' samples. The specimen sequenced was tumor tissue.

CDR3 nucleotides: TGTGCCAGCAGTTTCGACCACAGGGGGCCTGAAGGCTACACCTTC. It specifies CASSFDHRGPEGYTF. The chain carries TRBV6-1 and TRBJ1-2, with TRBD1 matching 9 bases. This CDR3 is 15 amino acids long. Germline V CDR1 and CDR2: MNHNS, SASEGT. V lost 5 bases, J lost 8 bases, and 12 bases stayed unmatched.